Listed below are T cell receptor beta chains from one sample, sequenced in a study of human T cells and chemical hapten exposure. Each CDR3 protein is one row after TCRdb ran MiXCR on the RACE reads. The sample gives just over 350,000 distinct CDR3 sequences, around 6% of which show up once; around 6% is in the top ten. Sequenced material: whole blood, taken in connection with sensitization to the hapten diphenylcyclopropenone (DPC). The receptors here all came from a woman in her late teens or twenties with alopecia areata. Some clones in this sample may be carry-over from other donors' samples. CDR3s include the opening cysteine and the closing phenylalanine or tryptophan. Each record gives: D gene, V gene, J gene, clone size, CDR3 protein, CDR3 DNA. D genes are given only for firm matches. The size field is filled for only some rows; it gives once, few, many or a size class.

d_call: NA; v_call: TRBV20-1; j_call: TRBJ2-3; clone_size: many; cdr3_aa: CSARLGATSTDTQYF; cdr3_nt: TGCAGTGCTAGATTGGGGGCTACTAGCACAGATACGCAGTATTTT
d_call: TRBD1; v_call: TRBV7-9; j_call: TRBJ1-4; clone_size: few; cdr3_aa: CASSPRDRGSTNEKLFF; cdr3_nt: TGTGCCAGCAGCCCCCGGGACAGGGGCTCAACTAATGAAAAACTGTTTTTT
d_call: NA; v_call: TRBV7-8; j_call: TRBJ2-3; clone_size: few; cdr3_aa: CASSLVSRGRGTDTQYF; cdr3_nt: TGTGCCAGCAGCTTAGTCAGCCGGGGGAGAGGCACAGATACGCAGTATTTT
d_call: TRBD1; v_call: TRBV5-4; j_call: TRBJ2-2; clone_size: NA; cdr3_aa: CASSRSRTGMNTGELFF; cdr3_nt: TGTGCCAGCAGCCGATCGAGGACAGGGATGAACACCGGGGAGCTGTTTTTT
d_call: NA; v_call: TRBV29-1; j_call: TRBJ2-5; clone_size: NA; cdr3_aa: CSVEGLRETQYF; cdr3_nt: TGCAGCGTTGAAGGGTTAAGGGAGACCCAGTACTTC
d_call: NA; v_call: TRBV7-8; j_call: TRBJ1-2; clone_size: many; cdr3_aa: CASSLALGDYGYTF; cdr3_nt: TGTGCCAGCAGCTTAGCTCTGGGGGACTATGGCTACACCTTC
d_call: NA; v_call: TRBV6-5; j_call: TRBJ2-7; clone_size: many; cdr3_aa: CASRMEGSGHEQYF; cdr3_nt: TGTGCCAGCAGGATGGAGGGTTCGGGGCACGAGCAGTACTTC
d_call: NA; v_call: TRBV12-3/TRBV12-4; j_call: TRBJ1-2; clone_size: NA; cdr3_aa: CASSLPGGGGYTF; cdr3_nt: TGTGCCAGCAGTTTACCTGGCGGGGGTGGCTACACCTTC
d_call: TRBD1; v_call: TRBV10-3; j_call: TRBJ1-1; clone_size: NA; cdr3_aa: CAISETTGGYTEAFF; cdr3_nt: TGTGCCATCAGTGAGACGACAGGGGGGTATACTGAAGCTTTCTTT
d_call: TRBD1; v_call: TRBV12-3/TRBV12-4; j_call: TRBJ1-1; clone_size: many; cdr3_aa: CASSPRQGQNTEAFF; cdr3_nt: TGTGCCAGCAGTCCCCGACAGGGTCAGAACACTGAAGCTTTCTTT
d_call: NA; v_call: TRBV5-1; j_call: TRBJ2-3; clone_size: few; cdr3_aa: CASSPGLDGGTDTQYF; cdr3_nt: TGCGCCAGCAGTCCCGGACTTGATGGTGGCACAGATACGCAGTATTTT
d_call: NA; v_call: TRBV12-3/TRBV12-4; j_call: TRBJ2-5; clone_size: once; cdr3_aa: CASSGPWETQYF; cdr3_nt: TGTGCCAGCAGTGGCCCTTGGGAGACCCAGTACTTC
d_call: TRBD1; v_call: TRBV5-1; j_call: TRBJ1-2; clone_size: many; cdr3_aa: CASSIPGGNYGYTF; cdr3_nt: TGCGCCAGCAGCATACCAGGGGGAAACTATGGCTACACCTTC
d_call: NA; v_call: TRBV27; j_call: TRBJ1-1; clone_size: NA; cdr3_aa: CASSKDTPGTEAFF; cdr3_nt: TGTGCCAGCAGTAAGGACACCCCGGGCACTGAAGCTTTCTTT
d_call: NA; v_call: TRBV2; j_call: TRBJ1-2; clone_size: NA; cdr3_aa: CASRVDREDGYTF; cdr3_nt: TGTGCCAGCAGAGTAGATCGGGAGGATGGCTACACCTTC
d_call: NA; v_call: TRBV4-3; j_call: TRBJ2-3; clone_size: few; cdr3_aa: CASSPESGTDTQYF; cdr3_nt: TGCGCCAGCAGCCCCGAGTCGGGCACAGATACGCAGTATTTT
d_call: TRBD2; v_call: TRBV28; j_call: TRBJ2-3; clone_size: few; cdr3_aa: CASSSAGGTDTQYF; cdr3_nt: TGTGCCAGCAGTTCGGCGGGGGGCACAGATACGCAGTATTTT
d_call: NA; v_call: TRBV7-9; j_call: TRBJ1-6; clone_size: many; cdr3_aa: CASSGGGMNSPLHF; cdr3_nt: TGTGCCAGCAGCGGTGGTGGAATGAATTCACCCCTCCACTTT
d_call: TRBD2; v_call: TRBV20-1; j_call: TRBJ2-3; clone_size: NA; cdr3_aa: CSARALAGTDTQYF; cdr3_nt: TGCAGTGCTAGAGCCCTAGCGGGGACAGATACGCAGTATTTT
d_call: TRBD1; v_call: TRBV6-5; j_call: TRBJ2-3; clone_size: NA; cdr3_aa: CASSRTDREQVTSGQYF; cdr3_nt: TGTGCCAGCAGCCGTACGGACAGGGAACAGGTCACGTCGGGGCAGTATTTT
d_call: TRBD1; v_call: TRBV20-1; j_call: TRBJ1-4; clone_size: many; cdr3_aa: CSARDPEGATNEKLFF; cdr3_nt: TGCAGTGCTAGAGATCCGGAGGGGGCGACTAATGAAAAACTGTTTTTT
d_call: NA; v_call: TRBV9; j_call: TRBJ1-1; clone_size: many; cdr3_aa: CASSVEIDGNTEAFF; cdr3_nt: TGTGCCAGCAGCGTAGAGATAGACGGGAACACTGAAGCTTTCTTT
d_call: TRBD2; v_call: TRBV27; j_call: TRBJ2-1; clone_size: NA; cdr3_aa: CASSLNTQRGPYNEQFF; cdr3_nt: TGTGCCAGCAGTCTCAACACCCAGCGGGGGCCATACAATGAGCAGTTCTTC
d_call: NA; v_call: TRBV20-1; j_call: TRBJ1-4; clone_size: many; cdr3_aa: CSARDPGGPQELFF; cdr3_nt: TGCAGTGCTAGAGATCCCGGGGGCCCACAGGAACTGTTTTTT
d_call: NA; v_call: TRBV24-1; j_call: TRBJ1-5; clone_size: many; cdr3_aa: CATSGGGNQPQHF; cdr3_nt: TGTGCCACCAGCGGGGGCGGCAATCAGCCCCAGCATTTT
d_call: NA; v_call: TRBV10-3; j_call: TRBJ1-6; clone_size: NA; cdr3_aa: CAISGGSYNSPLHF; cdr3_nt: TGTGCCATCAGCGGAGGGTCCTATAATTCACCCCTCCACTTT
d_call: NA; v_call: TRBV12-3/TRBV12-4; j_call: TRBJ1-4; clone_size: many; cdr3_aa: CASSRQSSLFF; cdr3_nt: TGTGCCAGCAGCCGACAATCCAGCCTGTTTTTT
d_call: NA; v_call: TRBV29-1; j_call: TRBJ1-1; clone_size: NA; cdr3_aa: CSVLLRGTEAFF; cdr3_nt: TGCAGCGTTCTCCTAAGAGGCACTGAAGCTTTCTTT
d_call: NA; v_call: TRBV28; j_call: TRBJ1-1; clone_size: NA; cdr3_aa: CASSLDSIISEAFF; cdr3_nt: TGTGCCAGCAGCCTGGACAGCATAATCTCTGAAGCTTTCTTT
d_call: TRBD1; v_call: TRBV5-6; j_call: TRBJ1-5; clone_size: many; cdr3_aa: CASSLAQGVLQPQHF; cdr3_nt: TGTGCCAGCAGCTTAGCACAGGGGGTTCTTCAGCCCCAGCATTTT
d_call: NA; v_call: TRBV7-2; j_call: TRBJ2-1; clone_size: few; cdr3_aa: CASSSGNEQFF; cdr3_nt: TGTGCCAGCAGCTCAGGGAATGAGCAGTTCTTC
d_call: NA; v_call: TRBV20-1; j_call: TRBJ2-7; clone_size: NA; cdr3_aa: CSASGGYEQYF; cdr3_nt: TGCAGTGCTAGTGGCGGGTACGAGCAGTACTTC
d_call: TRBD2; v_call: TRBV6-5; j_call: TRBJ2-3; clone_size: many; cdr3_aa: CASSYGTSSTDTQYF; cdr3_nt: TGTGCCAGCAGTTATGGGACTAGTAGCACAGATACGCAGTATTTT
d_call: NA; v_call: TRBV5-1; j_call: TRBJ2-7; clone_size: many; cdr3_aa: CASSSGPVDEQYF; cdr3_nt: TGCGCCAGCAGCTCCGGGCCCGTGGACGAGCAGTACTTC
d_call: NA; v_call: TRBV7-9; j_call: TRBJ1-2; clone_size: many; cdr3_aa: CASLGGPKGYTF; cdr3_nt: TGTGCCAGCCTTGGGGGTCCTAAGGGCTACACCTTC
d_call: TRBD2; v_call: TRBV12-3/TRBV12-4; j_call: TRBJ2-7; clone_size: many; cdr3_aa: CASSLTLAGYYEQYF; cdr3_nt: TGTGCCAGCAGTTTAACCCTAGCGGGGTACTACGAGCAGTACTTC
d_call: NA; v_call: TRBV5-1; j_call: TRBJ1-6; clone_size: few; cdr3_aa: CASSSTEYSPLHF; cdr3_nt: TGCGCCAGCAGCTCCACAGAATATTCACCCCTCCACTTT
d_call: NA; v_call: TRBV7-2; j_call: TRBJ2-6; clone_size: NA; cdr3_aa: CASSSLENPGGANVLTF; cdr3_nt: TGTGCCAGCAGCTCCCTCGAGAACCCAGGAGGGGCCAACGTCCTGACTTTC
d_call: TRBD1; v_call: TRBV6-2/TRBV6-3; j_call: TRBJ1-1; clone_size: many; cdr3_aa: CASSYWTGPLLRTEAFF; cdr3_nt: TGTGCCAGCAGTTACTGGACAGGGCCGTTGCTTAGGACTGAAGCTTTCTTT
d_call: NA; v_call: TRBV27; j_call: TRBJ2-3; clone_size: few; cdr3_aa: CASSLSMRGDTQYF; cdr3_nt: TGTGCCAGCAGTTTATCGATGAGGGGGGATACGCAGTATTTT
d_call: TRBD1; v_call: TRBV2; j_call: TRBJ1-5; clone_size: many; cdr3_aa: CASSVGVDRNQPQHF; cdr3_nt: TGTGCCAGCAGTGTTGGGGTGGACAGGAATCAGCCCCAGCATTTT
d_call: NA; v_call: TRBV6-1; j_call: TRBJ2-7; clone_size: many; cdr3_aa: CASSEKADLSYEQYF; cdr3_nt: TGTGCCAGCAGTGAAAAGGCCGACCTCTCCTACGAGCAGTACTTC
d_call: NA; v_call: TRBV28; j_call: TRBJ1-6; clone_size: NA; cdr3_aa: CASSVLENSPLHF; cdr3_nt: TGTGCCAGCAGTGTCCTGGAAAATTCACCCCTCCACTTT
d_call: NA; v_call: TRBV6-5; j_call: TRBJ1-6; clone_size: many; cdr3_aa: CASSSAGRNDNSPLHF; cdr3_nt: TGTGCCAGCAGTTCAGCGGGGCGGAATGATAATTCACCCCTCCACTTT
d_call: NA; v_call: TRBV28; j_call: TRBJ1-1; clone_size: NA; cdr3_aa: CASSLLWTEAFF; cdr3_nt: TGTGCCAGCAGTTTATTGTGGACTGAAGCTTTCTTT
d_call: NA; v_call: TRBV7-2; j_call: TRBJ2-3; clone_size: few; cdr3_aa: CASSLASGPGDTQYF; cdr3_nt: TGTGCCAGCAGCTTAGCCTCCGGCCCCGGGGATACGCAGTATTTT
d_call: NA; v_call: TRBV6-1; j_call: TRBJ1-6; clone_size: many; cdr3_aa: CASTDTSGFFSSYNSPLHF; cdr3_nt: TGTGCCAGCACCGACACTTCAGGGTTTTTTAGCTCCTATAATTCACCCCTCCACTTT
d_call: TRBD1; v_call: TRBV15; j_call: TRBJ1-3; clone_size: many; cdr3_aa: CATSDYRGWGNTIYF; cdr3_nt: TGTGCCACTTCAGACTACAGGGGGTGGGGAAACACCATATATTTT
d_call: NA; v_call: TRBV7-6; j_call: TRBJ1-5; clone_size: NA; cdr3_aa: CASSPQDSGQPQHF; cdr3_nt: TGTGCCAGCAGCCCTCAGGACTCGGGTCAGCCCCAGCATTTT
d_call: TRBD1; v_call: TRBV7-2; j_call: TRBJ1-5; clone_size: many; cdr3_aa: CASSPYIGQGGNQPQHF; cdr3_nt: TGTGCCAGCAGCCCATACATTGGACAGGGAGGGAATCAGCCCCAGCATTTT
d_call: NA; v_call: TRBV12-3/TRBV12-4; j_call: TRBJ1-1; clone_size: few; cdr3_aa: CASSLYGGDTEAFF; cdr3_nt: TGTGCCAGCAGTTTATATGGGGGGGACACTGAAGCTTTCTTT
d_call: NA; v_call: TRBV6-2/TRBV6-3; j_call: TRBJ1-2; clone_size: NA; cdr3_aa: CASSSDVETDYGYTF; cdr3_nt: TGTGCCAGCAGTTCCGACGTGGAAACGGACTATGGCTACACCTTC
d_call: TRBD2; v_call: TRBV3-1; j_call: TRBJ2-5; clone_size: few; cdr3_aa: CASSPPQLAGDQETQYF; cdr3_nt: TGTGCCAGCAGCCCACCCCAGCTAGCGGGAGATCAAGAGACCCAGTACTTC